This entry is about one T cell receptor beta chain. Its antigen is undetermined. The sample comes from a study of early T cells in non-severe SARS-CoV-2 infection. Study-level information: The study sequenced bulk RNA from unsorted whole blood, with chains unpaired.

Overall study results and limits: Reliance on VDJdb matching favored anti-spike CD8 responses; private and CD4 specificities were missed.

As part of library construction, unique molecular identifiers were attached to individual cDNA molecules. MiXCR was run by TCRdb on the 5' RACE reads, yielding one entry per CDR3 protein. The table records tens of thousands of distinct CDR3 sequences, roughly a tenth of them present only once. Sequences were obtained from whole blood. This receptor was obtained from an adult who was a healthcare worker with PCR-confirmed SARS-CoV-2 infection or an uninfected control (not recorded which).

The CDR3 DNA reads TGTGCCAGCAGCGGGGACTTTCAGGACACGCAGTATTTT. Translating it yields CASSGDFQDTQYF. This sequence joins TRBV2 and TRBJ2-3, with D possibly being TRBD2 (6 bases). The V gene lost 6 bases and the J gene lost 9 bases, with 16 bases spanning the gap. The CDR3 spans 13 residues. Germline loops: CDR1 SNHLY, CDR2 FYNNEI.